The clone carrying this TCR beta chain was observed a single time. Its antigen is currently unknown. This specimen comes from a study of shared clonotypes between healthy human individuals. Regarding the study as a whole: Generation of non-shared clonotypes was less probable than generation of clonotypes shared by all four donors.

The protocol was immunoSEQ multiplex PCR, while the TCRdb copy is restricted to in-frame clones and leaves out a portion. The table has millions of clones, 95% seen once. Germline CDR1 reads SGHRS; CDR2 reads YFSETQ. J was trimmed by 5 bases and V by 7 bases; bases with no gene match: 12. The CDR3 covers 16 residues. Sequencing was performed on naive CD4+ T cells sorted from blood. Subset denoted: CD45RA+ positively selected. This chain joins TRBV5-1 and TRBJ1-1, with TRBD1 matching 12 bases. The TCR sequence derives from a man aged 18 to 30 in good health. Written as DNA, the CDR3 is TGCGCCAGCGCCGCCGGGACAGGGGGCTTAAGAACTGAAGCTTTCTTT. Protein: CASAAGTGGLRTEAFF.